This TCR beta chain was retrieved from a study of T-cell memory formation after mild COVID-19. CDR3 length equals 11 residues. Germline CDR1 is MNHEY and CDR2 is SVGEGT. The V end was cut by 5 bases, the J end by 5 bases, with 6 bases between. A single record per CDR3 protein comes from TCRdb applying MiXCR to the 5' RACE reads. Here the sample spans around 130,000 distinct CDR3 sequences, about 17% being singletons. The sample was PBMCs or a T cell subset sorted from them (not recorded which). The sequence came from a man aged 18 to 29 who had mild COVID-19 (a few samples of this study predate the infection). Cell type and time point are not known. The chain has TRBV6-2 or TRBV6-3 and TRBJ2-5; unclear D gene. CDR3 nucleotides: TGTGCCAGCAGTCGTTTGGAGACCCAGTACTTC. Residues: CASSRLETQYF.